This T cell receptor (beta chain) was found in a study of identical twins. Broader study findings: Reduced insertions were recorded for abundant cord blood beta clonotypes, with no such pattern in memory repertoires.

Addition of a universal primer site occurred through template switching, and cDNA carried unique molecular identifiers. MiXCR was run by TCRdb on the 5' RACE reads, yielding one entry per CDR3 protein. The repertoire consists of approximately 1.8 million distinct CDR3 sequences, with about 32% occurring once and the leading ten covering less than 0.35%. Only a few counts were recorded for this clonotype. Its antigen is not known. The CDR3 length is 14 residues. Trimming removed 3 bases at V and 4 bases at J, with 12 bases between. Germline CDR1 and CDR2: PRHDT and FYEKMQ (reference sequence). Specimen: cord blood. The clonotype comes from a newborn girl in good health. The chain links TRBV13 to TRBJ1-2; D remains unclear. CDR3 region: CASSFVLDAYGYTF. For the CDR3, the DNA is TGTGCCAGCAGCTTCGTATTGGACGCCTATGGCTACACCTTC.